This T cell receptor (beta chain) was captured by sequencing in a study of monozygotic twins with inflammatory bowel disease (dated by TCRdb to the late 2010s). Study-wide context: The complete study included approximately 28 monozygotic twin pairs: 19 IBD-discordant Danish pairs and nine German pairs, of which four were IBD-concordant and five were IBD-discordant. Within discordant pairs, disease-associated traits were sought mainly by comparing IBD patients with their genetically identical healthy co-twins. Each individual had, on average, about 151 000 unique TCRalpha sequences and 181 000 unique TCRbeta sequences available for analysis.

For this clonotype: Its antigen is unknown.

Study-wide findings and limitations: Compared with healthy twins, IBD patients shared fewer clonotypes with other individuals, and the difference was most pronounced in patients with signs of disease activity. Different T cell subtypes could not be distinguished in the analysis. TCRbeta repertoire diversity, by inverse Simpson index, was decreased in IBD patients compared with their healthy co-twins. Because patients were on differing immunosuppressive treatments, the repertoires may have picked up extra background noise and inter-individual variability. No difference in repertoire similarity was observed between concordant and discordant twins, possibly owing to limited statistical power. The results gave no support for a single strong signal or clonotype linked to IBD.

Library creation used 5' RACE. For each TCR library, 3,500 to 4,500 ng of total RNA was used. For each sample, cDNA synthesis was carried out in eight separate reactions using SMARTScribe reverse transcriptase. During cDNA synthesis, template switching introduced unique molecular identifiers that contained a 6-nucleotide sample barcode. TCRalpha and TCRbeta cDNA was amplified by two nested PCRs of 16 and 9 cycles, with bead purification after each PCR. Before amplification, the cDNA was treated with uracil DNA-glycosylase and purified using the QIAquick PCR purification kit. The second PCR added Illumina TruSeq-compatible adapters along with sample-specific barcodes. Library quality and concentration were checked on TapeStation and Qubit, and libraries were pooled at approximately 5 ng each. Sequencing of the pooled libraries was done on an Illumina HiSeq2500 single-index Rapid Run using custom sequencing primers and 2 x 100 bp reads. Per the authors' processing: MiGEC version 1.2.6 was used for UMI-based consensus assembly, which corrected PCR and sequencing errors. MiXCR version 2.1.1 was used to carry out V(D)J alignment, clonotype assembly and CDR3 extraction. To normalise gene usage, clonotype sharing and MAIT/NKT TCR abundance, the top 1000, 10 000 and 20 000 clonotypes in each sample were analysed. Diversity was computed as the inverse Simpson index with the vegan R package after downsampling to 27 000 UMIs. Paired Mann-Whitney U tests were applied to discordant twin pairs, with Benjamini-Hochberg correction for multiple testing. TCRdb reprocessed the reads into one record per CDR3 protein sequence, lacking DNA. The V and J calls and clone size come from TCRdb's table, not from the authors' own analysis. This sample's table carries fewer than 200,000 distinct CDR3 sequences. The ten biggest clones cover 2% to 2.5% of the sample.

From each donor, a roughly 2.5 ml peripheral blood sample was drawn into PAXgene tubes and stored at -80 degrees C. Without any T cell sorting, total RNA was extracted from whole blood using the PAXgene blood miRNA kit on an automated QIAcube. Deep TCRalpha and TCRbeta repertoire profiling with unique molecular barcoding was performed on peripheral blood of monozygotic twin pairs concordant or discordant for inflammatory bowel disease. Smoking habits were recorded for all twin pairs, and each individual was classified as a current, former or never smoker. The sequencing input was blood. This sequence was found in a human donor with ulcerative colitis or Crohn's disease, or a healthy co-twin of an affected twin (not recorded which).

The CDR3 region has the sequence CASSFGTSPEGAQYF. The chain links TRBV5-1 with TRBJ2-5; TCRdb calls TRBD2, which cannot be checked without DNA. From cysteine to phenylalanine, the CDR3 is 15 amino acids long. No DNA is recorded. The germline V gene encodes CDR1 SGHRS and CDR2 YFSETQ.